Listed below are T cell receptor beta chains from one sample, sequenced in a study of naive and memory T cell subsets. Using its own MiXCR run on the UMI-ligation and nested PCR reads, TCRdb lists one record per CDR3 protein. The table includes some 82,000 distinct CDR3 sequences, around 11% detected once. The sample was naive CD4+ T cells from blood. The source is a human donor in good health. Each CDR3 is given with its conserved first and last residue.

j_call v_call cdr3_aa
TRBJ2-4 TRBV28 CASTMGALAKNIQYF
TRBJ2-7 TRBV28 CASSFQGGSYEQYF
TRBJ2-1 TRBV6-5 CASSYSNRGNNEQFF
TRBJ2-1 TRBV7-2 CASSPQLTGYNEQFF
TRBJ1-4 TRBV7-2 CASAWGTNEKLFF
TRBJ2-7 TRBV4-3 CASSQDMSTSEYEQYF
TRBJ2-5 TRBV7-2 CASSLWGETQYF
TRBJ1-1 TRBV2 CASGGTGVRTEAFF
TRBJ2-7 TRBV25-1 CASSEPGTGAYEQYF
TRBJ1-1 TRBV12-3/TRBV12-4 CASSFATGMNTEAFF
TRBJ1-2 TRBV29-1 CSANSPNYGYTF
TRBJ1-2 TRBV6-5 CASHLRPSYGYTF
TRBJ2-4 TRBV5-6 CASSRTGTSGPLAKNIQYF
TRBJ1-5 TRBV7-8 CASSPVGDQPQHF
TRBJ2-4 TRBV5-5 CASSPWGTSGRAAKNIQYF
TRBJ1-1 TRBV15 CATSRDFLDTEAFF
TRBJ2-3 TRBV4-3 CASSLGGELHTDTQYF
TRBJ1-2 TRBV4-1 CASSQDLRLYGYTF
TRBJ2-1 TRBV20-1 CSASGRARDEQFF
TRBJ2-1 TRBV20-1 CSSDRGRGEQFF
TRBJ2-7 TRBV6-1 CASSDGGVYEQYF
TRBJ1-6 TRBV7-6 CASSLWQGQSPLHF
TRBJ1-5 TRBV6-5 CASSVRESQPQHF
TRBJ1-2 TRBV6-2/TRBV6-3 CATTRGGPYGYTF
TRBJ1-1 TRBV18 CASSPFSPADPTEAFF
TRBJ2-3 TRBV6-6 CASRPQGDTQYF
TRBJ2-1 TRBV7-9 CASSLRGTLLDEQFF
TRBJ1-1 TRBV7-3 CASSLMGGPNTEAFF
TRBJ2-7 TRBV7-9 CASSSAYEQYF
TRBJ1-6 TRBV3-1 CASSHRDSVSLTVSSPLHF
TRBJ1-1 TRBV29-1 CSVVARANTEAFF
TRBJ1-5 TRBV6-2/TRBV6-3 CASSYSRDSYYQPQHF